Listed below are T cell receptor beta chains from one sample, sequenced in a study of identical twins. MiXCR was run by TCRdb on the 5' RACE reads, yielding one entry per CDR3 protein. This sample has under 350,000 distinct CDR3 sequences, with 7.5% to 9.5% found just once. The sample also formed part of further work on yellow fever vaccine responses in identical twins.

Sequenced input: CD8+ T cells sorted from blood. These receptors all stem from a young woman in good health. Both conserved end residues are part of each CDR3. Each record gives: J gene, V gene, D gene, clone size, CDR3 DNA, CDR3 protein. The D gene is left open where the match is weak. Expanded clones get a size class; other rows say once, few or many, or leave the size out.

J gene: TRBJ2-1; V gene: TRBV3-1; D gene: .; clone size: few; CDR3 DNA: TGTGCCAGCACCCCTGACCCCCCCTACAATGAGCAGTTCTTC; CDR3 protein: CASTPDPPYNEQFF
J gene: TRBJ2-3; V gene: TRBV12-3/TRBV12-4; D gene: TRBD2; clone size: many; CDR3 DNA: TGTGCCAGCAGCAAACTCGCGGGAGACCCCACAGATACGCAGTATTTT; CDR3 protein: CASSKLAGDPTDTQYF
J gene: TRBJ2-1; V gene: TRBV29-1; D gene: TRBD2; clone size: .; CDR3 DNA: TGCAGCGTTGAATTACTAGCGGAGGCTGGGCAGTTCTTC; CDR3 protein: CSVELLAEAGQFF
J gene: TRBJ2-3; V gene: TRBV29-1; D gene: .; clone size: many; CDR3 DNA: TGCAGCGTATTGACAGATACGCAGTATTTT; CDR3 protein: CSVLTDTQYF
J gene: TRBJ2-7; V gene: TRBV6-2/TRBV6-3; D gene: .; clone size: .; CDR3 DNA: TGTGCCAGCTCAGTGGGGGCGTGGGAGCAGTACTTC; CDR3 protein: CASSVGAWEQYF
J gene: TRBJ2-3; V gene: TRBV10-3; D gene: TRBD2; clone size: few; CDR3 DNA: TGTGCCATCAGTGAAATCTTGCGGGGGGGCTCAGATACGCAGTATTTT; CDR3 protein: CAISEILRGGSDTQYF
J gene: TRBJ2-1; V gene: TRBV4-1; D gene: TRBD1; clone size: .; CDR3 DNA: TGCGCCAGCAGCCACGGGGACAGGGCAGATGAGCAGTTCTTC; CDR3 protein: CASSHGDRADEQFF
J gene: TRBJ2-7; V gene: TRBV29-1; D gene: TRBD1; clone size: many; CDR3 DNA: TGCAGCGTAATGAGACAGGGGGTAACCTACGAGCAGTACTTC; CDR3 protein: CSVMRQGVTYEQYF
J gene: TRBJ1-4; V gene: TRBV20-1; D gene: .; clone size: few; CDR3 DNA: TGCAGTGCTAGAGATGGAGGGGCAAGTAATGAAAAACTGTTTTTT; CDR3 protein: CSARDGGASNEKLFF
J gene: TRBJ2-3; V gene: TRBV7-6; D gene: .; clone size: few; CDR3 DNA: TGTGCCAGCAGCTTAGAATTGGTCGGGGATACGCAGTATTTT; CDR3 protein: CASSLELVGDTQYF
J gene: TRBJ2-7; V gene: TRBV10-3; D gene: .; clone size: .; CDR3 DNA: TGTGCCATCAGTGAGGTAATGGACGAGCAGTACTTC; CDR3 protein: CAISEVMDEQYF
J gene: TRBJ2-1; V gene: TRBV7-8; D gene: TRBD1; clone size: few; CDR3 DNA: TGTGCCAGCAGTAATACCGGGACAGGGGACCCTGAGCAGTTCTTC; CDR3 protein: CASSNTGTGDPEQFF
J gene: TRBJ2-1; V gene: TRBV6-1; D gene: .; clone size: .; CDR3 DNA: TGTGCCAGCAGCATAACAGGCCCAAACTCGGATGAGCAGTTCTTC; CDR3 protein: CASSITGPNSDEQFF
J gene: TRBJ2-5; V gene: TRBV15; D gene: TRBD2; clone size: few; CDR3 DNA: TGTGCCACCAGCAGACTTAGCGGGGGTCAAGAGACCCAGTACTTC; CDR3 protein: CATSRLSGGQETQYF
J gene: TRBJ1-2; V gene: TRBV13; D gene: .; clone size: .; CDR3 DNA: TGTGCCAGCAGCTTAGGTCCGAGAAGTACGCGGGGAGACTATGGCTACACCTTC; CDR3 protein: CASSLGPRSTRGDYGYTF
J gene: TRBJ2-3; V gene: TRBV28; D gene: .; clone size: .; CDR3 DNA: TGTGCCAGCAATGTGGGGGAAGCTAGCACAGATACGCAGTATTTT; CDR3 protein: CASNVGEASTDTQYF
J gene: TRBJ2-2; V gene: TRBV12-3/TRBV12-4; D gene: .; clone size: .; CDR3 DNA: TGTGCCAGCAGTCCGGGGGTGCAGGGGAACACCGGGGAGCTGTTTTTT; CDR3 protein: CASSPGVQGNTGELFF
J gene: TRBJ2-7; V gene: TRBV4-3; D gene: .; clone size: few; CDR3 DNA: TGCGCCAGCAGCCAAGATCGCCGCTACCTCGAGCAGTACTTC; CDR3 protein: CASSQDRRYLEQYF
J gene: TRBJ2-2; V gene: TRBV6-2/TRBV6-3; D gene: TRBD2; clone size: medium-sized; CDR3 DNA: TGTGCCAGCAGTCCCGGGGGGGACACCGGGGAGCTGTTTTTT; CDR3 protein: CASSPGGDTGELFF
J gene: TRBJ2-7; V gene: TRBV21-1; D gene: .; clone size: few; CDR3 DNA: TGTGCCAGCAGCAAGAGAGATAGTAGGGGAGGGCCTGGTTACGAGCAGTACTTC; CDR3 protein: CASSKRDSRGGPGYEQYF
J gene: TRBJ2-1; V gene: TRBV4-1; D gene: TRBD2; clone size: few; CDR3 DNA: TGCGCCAGCAGCCAAGCTCGGGGGGGGTACAATGAGCAGTTCTTC; CDR3 protein: CASSQARGGYNEQFF
J gene: TRBJ2-2; V gene: TRBV7-9; D gene: .; clone size: many; CDR3 DNA: TGTGCCAGCAGCTTCGGTGGGAACACCGGGGAGCTGTTTTTT; CDR3 protein: CASSFGGNTGELFF
J gene: TRBJ2-1; V gene: TRBV10-3; D gene: TRBD2; clone size: few; CDR3 DNA: TGTGCCATCAGCGTCCCTAGCGGGACCTACAATGAGCAGTTCTTC; CDR3 protein: CAISVPSGTYNEQFF
J gene: TRBJ2-7; V gene: TRBV27; D gene: TRBD1; clone size: .; CDR3 DNA: TGTGCCAGCAGACAGGGGTCCCTCGAGCAGTACTTC; CDR3 protein: CASRQGSLEQYF
J gene: TRBJ2-2; V gene: TRBV4-1; D gene: TRBD2; clone size: few; CDR3 DNA: TGCGCCAGCAGCTCCCGAGCGACTAGCGTCACCGGGGAGCTGTTTTTT; CDR3 protein: CASSSRATSVTGELFF
J gene: TRBJ1-1; V gene: TRBV29-1; D gene: .; clone size: many; CDR3 DNA: TGCAGCGTTGAAGATCGGAGCGACGAAGCTTTCTTT; CDR3 protein: CSVEDRSDEAFF
J gene: TRBJ2-3; V gene: TRBV7-2; D gene: .; clone size: many; CDR3 DNA: TGTGCCAGCAGCTTGACTGGGGATAGCACAGATACGCAGTATTTT; CDR3 protein: CASSLTGDSTDTQYF
J gene: TRBJ1-1; V gene: TRBV7-8; D gene: .; clone size: many; CDR3 DNA: TGTGCCAGCAGCTTAGCATCAGATCTGAACACTGAAGCTTTCTTT; CDR3 protein: CASSLASDLNTEAFF
J gene: TRBJ2-2; V gene: TRBV2; D gene: TRBD2; clone size: few; CDR3 DNA: TGTGCCAGCAGTGTAACGGGGGGGCCCGGGGAGCTGTTTTTT; CDR3 protein: CASSVTGGPGELFF
J gene: TRBJ1-2; V gene: TRBV6-5; D gene: TRBD1; clone size: many; CDR3 DNA: TGTGCCAGCAGTTACCTATCCGGTGGGGGACAGGGTCTCTATGGCTACACCTTC; CDR3 protein: CASSYLSGGGQGLYGYTF
J gene: TRBJ2-5; V gene: TRBV20-1; D gene: .; clone size: .; CDR3 DNA: TGCAGTGCTCGTACATCGGGACGGGAACAAGAGACCCAGTACTTC; CDR3 protein: CSARTSGREQETQYF
J gene: TRBJ2-4; V gene: TRBV28; D gene: .; clone size: few; CDR3 DNA: TGTGCCAGCAGTTTCTTGGGCAGGGCTGGAAACATTCAGTACTTC; CDR3 protein: CASSFLGRAGNIQYF
J gene: TRBJ2-7; V gene: TRBV2; D gene: .; clone size: many; CDR3 DNA: TGTGCCGTACTCGAGGGTTACGAGCAGTACTTC; CDR3 protein: CAVLEGYEQYF
J gene: TRBJ2-5; V gene: TRBV6-2/TRBV6-3; D gene: TRBD2; clone size: few; CDR3 DNA: TGTGCCAGCAGAGGACTAGCTGATCTGGAGACCCAGTACTTC; CDR3 protein: CASRGLADLETQYF
J gene: TRBJ2-5; V gene: TRBV29-1; D gene: TRBD1; clone size: .; CDR3 DNA: TGCAGCGTTGCAGGGGGAGAGACCCAGTACTTC; CDR3 protein: CSVAGGETQYF
J gene: TRBJ1-2; V gene: TRBV29-1; D gene: .; clone size: many; CDR3 DNA: TGCAGCGTCCCGGAGGCATTCTATGGCTACACCTTC; CDR3 protein: CSVPEAFYGYTF
J gene: TRBJ2-7; V gene: TRBV28; D gene: TRBD1; clone size: once; CDR3 DNA: TGTGACAGCAGGGACAGGGGGAGCTCCTACGAGCAGTACTTC; CDR3 protein: CDSRDRGSSYEQYF
J gene: TRBJ2-7; V gene: TRBV13; D gene: .; clone size: few; CDR3 DNA: TGTGCCAGCAGCTCTCCAGGGCAGCACACCCTGCAATACTTC; CDR3 protein: CASSSPGQHTLQYF
J gene: TRBJ2-7; V gene: TRBV20-1; D gene: .; clone size: many; CDR3 DNA: TGCAGTGCTAGAGATCTGGTAGAGCAGTACTTC; CDR3 protein: CSARDLVEQYF
J gene: TRBJ2-5; V gene: TRBV3-1; D gene: TRBD1; clone size: many; CDR3 DNA: TGTGCCAGCAGCCAAGGACGTCAGACAGGGTACCAAGAGACCCAGTACTTC; CDR3 protein: CASSQGRQTGYQETQYF
J gene: TRBJ2-3; V gene: TRBV4-3; D gene: .; clone size: .; CDR3 DNA: TGCGCGCTGGGCAGTATGATACCCCCTTACACAGATACGCAGTATTTT; CDR3 protein: CALGSMIPPYTDTQYF
J gene: TRBJ1-2; V gene: TRBV13; D gene: .; clone size: few; CDR3 DNA: TGTGCCACCGAGGATATCAACTATGGCTACACCTTC; CDR3 protein: CATEDINYGYTF
J gene: TRBJ2-7; V gene: TRBV2; D gene: .; clone size: many; CDR3 DNA: TGTGCCAGCAGTGACGGAGGCTACGAGCAGTACTTC; CDR3 protein: CASSDGGYEQYF
J gene: TRBJ1-5; V gene: TRBV4-1; D gene: .; clone size: .; CDR3 DNA: TGCGCCAGCAGCCAAGGGCGGGGTAGCAATCAGCCCCAGCATTTT; CDR3 protein: CASSQGRGSNQPQHF
J gene: TRBJ2-7; V gene: TRBV29-1; D gene: .; clone size: many; CDR3 DNA: TGCAGCGTTGAAGGGGCGAACTACGAGCAGTACTTC; CDR3 protein: CSVEGANYEQYF
J gene: TRBJ1-2; V gene: TRBV15; D gene: TRBD1; clone size: few; CDR3 DNA: TGTGCCACCAGCAGGACAGGGGATGGTGATGGCTACACCTTC; CDR3 protein: CATSRTGDGDGYTF
J gene: TRBJ2-1; V gene: TRBV4-3; D gene: TRBD2; clone size: .; CDR3 DNA: TGCGCCAGCAGCCAAGATCGTGGGCAGGGACTAGCGTTGGGTGAGCAGTTCTTC; CDR3 protein: CASSQDRGQGLALGEQFF
J gene: TRBJ2-1; V gene: TRBV19; D gene: TRBD2; clone size: .; CDR3 DNA: TGTGCCAGTAGTGAAACGGAGACTAGCCGATATTACAATGAGCAGTTCTTC; CDR3 protein: CASSETETSRYYNEQFF
J gene: TRBJ2-1; V gene: TRBV24-1; D gene: .; clone size: few; CDR3 DNA: TGTGCCACCAGTGATTCAACCTCCTACAATGAGCAGTTCTTC; CDR3 protein: CATSDSTSYNEQFF
J gene: TRBJ1-1; V gene: TRBV7-9; D gene: .; clone size: .; CDR3 DNA: TGTGCCAGCAGCCCAACCACAGGGACCAATGAAGCTTTCTTT; CDR3 protein: CASSPTTGTNEAFF
J gene: TRBJ2-2; V gene: TRBV29-1; D gene: .; clone size: few; CDR3 DNA: TGTGGAGGTTGGCAGGGCAACACCGGGGAGCTGTTTTTT; CDR3 protein: CGGWQGNTGELFF
J gene: TRBJ2-3; V gene: TRBV28; D gene: .; clone size: .; CDR3 DNA: TGTGCCAGCAGTCGTTTAGGGAACACAGGTACGCAGTATTTT; CDR3 protein: CASSRLGNTGTQYF
J gene: TRBJ2-5; V gene: TRBV9; D gene: .; clone size: .; CDR3 DNA: TGTGCCAGCAGCGTAGGAAACAGGGCCCTCCAAGAGACCCAGTACTTC; CDR3 protein: CASSVGNRALQETQYF
J gene: TRBJ2-1; V gene: TRBV6-4; D gene: .; clone size: many; CDR3 DNA: TGTGCCAGCAGTAACGGGACCGCCGGCTACAATGAGCAGTTCTTC; CDR3 protein: CASSNGTAGYNEQFF